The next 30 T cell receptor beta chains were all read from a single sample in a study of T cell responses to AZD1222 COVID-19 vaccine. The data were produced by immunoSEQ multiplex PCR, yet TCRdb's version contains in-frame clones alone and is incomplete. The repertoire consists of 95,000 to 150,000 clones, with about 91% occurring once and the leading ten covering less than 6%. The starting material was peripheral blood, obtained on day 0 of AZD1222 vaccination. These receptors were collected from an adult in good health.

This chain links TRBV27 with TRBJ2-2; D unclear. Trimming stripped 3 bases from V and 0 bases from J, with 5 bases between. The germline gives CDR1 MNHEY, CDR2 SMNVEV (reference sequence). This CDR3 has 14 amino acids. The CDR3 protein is CASSLEPNTGELFF. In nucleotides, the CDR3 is TGTGCCAGCAGTTTGGAACCGAACACCGGGGAGCTGTTTTTT.

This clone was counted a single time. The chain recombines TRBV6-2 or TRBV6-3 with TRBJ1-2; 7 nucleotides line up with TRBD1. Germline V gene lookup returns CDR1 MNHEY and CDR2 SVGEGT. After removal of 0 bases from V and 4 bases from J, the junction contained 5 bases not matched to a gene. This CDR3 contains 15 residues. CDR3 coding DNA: TGTGCCAGCAGTTACTCGGGACAGCCAATCTATGGCTACACCTTC. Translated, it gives CASSYSGQPIYGYTF.

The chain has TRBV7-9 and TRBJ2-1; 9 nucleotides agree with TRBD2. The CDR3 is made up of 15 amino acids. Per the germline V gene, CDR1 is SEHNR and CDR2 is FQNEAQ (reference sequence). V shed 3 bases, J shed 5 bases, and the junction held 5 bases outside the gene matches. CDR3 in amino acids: CASSFSGGPNNEQFF. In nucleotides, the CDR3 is TGTGCCAGCAGCTTTAGCGGGGGACCAAACAATGAGCAGTTCTTC.

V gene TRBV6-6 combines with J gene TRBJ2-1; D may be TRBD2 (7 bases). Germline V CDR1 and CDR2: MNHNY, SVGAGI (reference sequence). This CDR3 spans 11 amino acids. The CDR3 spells CAGGALNEQFF. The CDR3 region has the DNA TGTGCGGGGGGGGCCTTAAATGAGCAGTTCTTC.

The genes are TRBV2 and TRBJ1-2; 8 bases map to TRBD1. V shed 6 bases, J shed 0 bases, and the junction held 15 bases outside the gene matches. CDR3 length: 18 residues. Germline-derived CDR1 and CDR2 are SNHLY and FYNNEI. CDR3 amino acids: CASRPTGAVVSSNYGYTF. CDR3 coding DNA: TGTGCCAGCAGGCCGACAGGGGCGGTAGTTTCTTCTAACTATGGCTACACCTTC.

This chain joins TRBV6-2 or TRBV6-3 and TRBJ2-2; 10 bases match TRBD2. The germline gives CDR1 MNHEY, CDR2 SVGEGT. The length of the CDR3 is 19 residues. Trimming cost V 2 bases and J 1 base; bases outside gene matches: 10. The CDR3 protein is CASSYPYSGTSENTGELFF. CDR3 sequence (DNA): TGTGCCAGCAGTTACCCTTACTCCGGGACTAGCGAGAACACCGGGGAGCTGTTTTTT.

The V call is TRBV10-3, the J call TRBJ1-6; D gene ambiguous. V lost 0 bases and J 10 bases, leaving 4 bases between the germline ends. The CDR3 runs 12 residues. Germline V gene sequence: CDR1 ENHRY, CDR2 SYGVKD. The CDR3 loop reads CAISESHSPLHF. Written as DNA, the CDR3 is TGTGCCATCAGTGAGTCGCACTCACCCCTCCACTTT.

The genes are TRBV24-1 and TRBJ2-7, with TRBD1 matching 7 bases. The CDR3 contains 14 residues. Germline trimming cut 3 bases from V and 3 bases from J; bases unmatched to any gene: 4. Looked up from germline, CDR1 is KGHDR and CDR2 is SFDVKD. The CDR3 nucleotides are TGTGCCACCAGTGATGGACAGGACCTCTACGAGCAGTACTTC. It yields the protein CATSDGQDLYEQYF.

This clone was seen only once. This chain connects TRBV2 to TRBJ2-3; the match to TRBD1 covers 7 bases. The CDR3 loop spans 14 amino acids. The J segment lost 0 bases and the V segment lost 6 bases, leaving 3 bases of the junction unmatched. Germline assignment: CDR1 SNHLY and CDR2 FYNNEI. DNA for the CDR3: TGTGCCAGCAGGCAGGGACAGAGCACAGATACGCAGTATTTT. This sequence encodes CASRQGQSTDTQYF.

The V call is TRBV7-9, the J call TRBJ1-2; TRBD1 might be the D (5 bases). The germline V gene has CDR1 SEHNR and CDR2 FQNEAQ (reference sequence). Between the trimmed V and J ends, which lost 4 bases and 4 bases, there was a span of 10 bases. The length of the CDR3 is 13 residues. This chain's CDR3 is CASSSGRAYGYTF. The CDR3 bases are TGTGCCAGCAGCTCAGGGCGGGCCTATGGCTACACCTTC.

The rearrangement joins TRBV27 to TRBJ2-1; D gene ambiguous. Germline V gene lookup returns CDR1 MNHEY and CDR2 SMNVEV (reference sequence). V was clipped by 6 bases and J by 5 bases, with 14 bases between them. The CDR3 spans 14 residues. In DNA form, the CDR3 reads TGTGCCAGCAGCCACCTAAACGCTGACAATGAGCAGTTCTTC. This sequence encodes CASSHLNADNEQFF.

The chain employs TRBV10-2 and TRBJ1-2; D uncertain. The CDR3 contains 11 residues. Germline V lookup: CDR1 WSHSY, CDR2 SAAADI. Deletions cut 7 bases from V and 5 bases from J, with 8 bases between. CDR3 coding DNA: TGCGCCAGCAAAACAGATTATGGCTACACCTTC. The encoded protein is CASKTDYGYTF.

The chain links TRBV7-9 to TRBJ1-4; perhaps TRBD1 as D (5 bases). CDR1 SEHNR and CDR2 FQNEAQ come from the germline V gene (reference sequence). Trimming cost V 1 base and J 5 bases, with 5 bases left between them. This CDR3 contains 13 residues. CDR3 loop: CASSLGQNEKLFF. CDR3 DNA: TGTGCCAGCAGCTTAGGACAGAATGAAAAACTGTTTTTT.

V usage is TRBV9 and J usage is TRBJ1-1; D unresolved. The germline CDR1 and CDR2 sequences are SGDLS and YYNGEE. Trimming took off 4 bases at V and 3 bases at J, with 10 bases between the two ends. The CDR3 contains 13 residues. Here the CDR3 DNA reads TGTGCCAGCAGCCCCGGAAGACACACTGAAGCTTTCTTT. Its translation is CASSPGRHTEAFF.

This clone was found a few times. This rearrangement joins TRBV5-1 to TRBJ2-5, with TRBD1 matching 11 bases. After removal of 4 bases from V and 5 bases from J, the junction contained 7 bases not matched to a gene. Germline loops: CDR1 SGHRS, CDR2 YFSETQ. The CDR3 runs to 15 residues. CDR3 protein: CASSPDRGLRETQYF. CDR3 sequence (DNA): TGCGCCAGCAGCCCGGACAGGGGGCTGAGGGAGACCCAGTACTTC.

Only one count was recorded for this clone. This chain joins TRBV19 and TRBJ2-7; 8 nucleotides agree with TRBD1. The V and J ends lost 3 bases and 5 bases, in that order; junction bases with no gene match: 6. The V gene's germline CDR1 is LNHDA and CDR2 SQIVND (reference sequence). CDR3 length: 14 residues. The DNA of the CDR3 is TGTGCCAGTAGTATTTCAGGGGGCGTCGACGAGCAGTACTTC. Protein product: CASSISGGVDEQYF.

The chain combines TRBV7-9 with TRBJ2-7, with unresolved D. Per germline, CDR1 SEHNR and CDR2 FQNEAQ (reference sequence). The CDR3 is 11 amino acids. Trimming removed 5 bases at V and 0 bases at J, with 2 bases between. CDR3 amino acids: CASSASYEQYF. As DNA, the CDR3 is TGTGCCAGCAGCGCCTCCTACGAGCAGTACTTC.

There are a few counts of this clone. For the CDR3, the DNA is TGTGCCAGCAGCTTATCGCAGTCCTACAATGAGCAGTTCTTC. Translating gives CASSLSQSYNEQFF. The rearrangement joins TRBV11-3 to TRBJ2-1; D unclear. Germline loops: CDR1 SGHNT, CDR2 YENEEA. V lost 2 bases and J lost 1, with 6 bases in between. The CDR3 is 14 residues long. The variable domain in full, with the rest retrieved from reference TRBV11-3 and TRBJ2-1, is EAGVVQSPRYKIIEKKQPVAFWCNPISGHNTLYWYLQNLGQGPELLIRYENEEAVDDSQLPKDRFSAERLKGVDSTLKIQPAELGDSAVYLCASSLSQSYNEQFFGPGTRLTVL.

The CDR3 is CATSRGQGDIGANVLTF. CDR3 coding DNA: TGTGCCACCAGCAGAGGGCAGGGGGATATCGGAGCCAACGTCCTGACTTTC. V gene TRBV15 combines with J gene TRBJ2-6; 7 bases agree with TRBD1. In germline, CDR1 is LNHNV, CDR2 YYDKDF (reference sequence). The CDR3 covers 17 residues. V trimming: 1 base; J trimming: 7 bases; junction bases outside the gene matches: 10.

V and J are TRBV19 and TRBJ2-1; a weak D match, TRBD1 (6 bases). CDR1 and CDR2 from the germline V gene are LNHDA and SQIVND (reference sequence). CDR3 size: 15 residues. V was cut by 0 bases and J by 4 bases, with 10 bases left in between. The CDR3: CASSIDRDTYNEQFF. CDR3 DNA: TGTGCCAGTAGTATAGACCGGGACACTTACAATGAGCAGTTCTTC. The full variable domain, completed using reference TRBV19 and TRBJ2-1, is DGGITQSPKYLFRKEGQNVTLSCEQNLNHDAMYWYRQDPGQGLRLIYYSQIVNDFQKGDIAEGYSVSREKKESFPLTVTSAQKNPTAFYLCASSIDRDTYNEQFFGPGTRLTVL.

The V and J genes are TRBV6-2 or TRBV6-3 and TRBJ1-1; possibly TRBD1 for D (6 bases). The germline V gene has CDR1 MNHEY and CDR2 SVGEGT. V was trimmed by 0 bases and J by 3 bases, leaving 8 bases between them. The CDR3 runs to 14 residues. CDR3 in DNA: TGTGCCAGCAGTTACTCGTCAGGGGACACTGAAGCTTTCTTT. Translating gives CASSYSSGDTEAFF.

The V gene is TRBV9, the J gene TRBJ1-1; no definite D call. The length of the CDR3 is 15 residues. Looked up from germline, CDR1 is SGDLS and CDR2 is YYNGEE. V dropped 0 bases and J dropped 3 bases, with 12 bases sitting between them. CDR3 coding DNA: TGTGCCAGCAGCGTAGTATTCTCCACAGACACTGAAGCTTTCTTT. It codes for CASSVVFSTDTEAFF.

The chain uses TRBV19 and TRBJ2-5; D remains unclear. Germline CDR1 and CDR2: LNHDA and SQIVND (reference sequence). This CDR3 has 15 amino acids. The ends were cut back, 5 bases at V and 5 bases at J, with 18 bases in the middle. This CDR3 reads CASSFTPRLQETQYF. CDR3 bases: TGTGCCAGTAGTTTCACTCCAAGGCTCCAGGAGACCCAGTACTTC.

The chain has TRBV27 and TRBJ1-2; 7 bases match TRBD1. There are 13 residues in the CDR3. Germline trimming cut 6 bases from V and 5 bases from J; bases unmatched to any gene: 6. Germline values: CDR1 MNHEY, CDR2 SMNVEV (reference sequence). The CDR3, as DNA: TGTGCCAGCAGCCATCAGACAGGGTATGGCTACACCTTC. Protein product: CASSHQTGYGYTF.

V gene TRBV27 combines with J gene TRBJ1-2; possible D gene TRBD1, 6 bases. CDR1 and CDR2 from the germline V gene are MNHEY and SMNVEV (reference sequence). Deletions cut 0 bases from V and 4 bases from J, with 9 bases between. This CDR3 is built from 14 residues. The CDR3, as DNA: TGTGCCAGCAGTTTATCGATACAGGGCTATGGCTACACCTTC. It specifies CASSLSIQGYGYTF.

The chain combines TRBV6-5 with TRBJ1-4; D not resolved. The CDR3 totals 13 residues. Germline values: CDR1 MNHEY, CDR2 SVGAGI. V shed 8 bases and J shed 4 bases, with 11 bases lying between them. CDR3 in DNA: TGTGCCAGCTACGGTCCGAGTAATGAAAAACTGTTTTTT. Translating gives CASYGPSNEKLFF.

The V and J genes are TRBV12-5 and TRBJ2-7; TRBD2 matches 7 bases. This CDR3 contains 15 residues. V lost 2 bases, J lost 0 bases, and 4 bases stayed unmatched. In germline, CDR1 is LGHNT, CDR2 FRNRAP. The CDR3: CASGLQVAGSYEQYF. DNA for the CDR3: TGTGCTAGTGGTTTGCAGGTAGCGGGCTCCTACGAGCAGTACTTC.

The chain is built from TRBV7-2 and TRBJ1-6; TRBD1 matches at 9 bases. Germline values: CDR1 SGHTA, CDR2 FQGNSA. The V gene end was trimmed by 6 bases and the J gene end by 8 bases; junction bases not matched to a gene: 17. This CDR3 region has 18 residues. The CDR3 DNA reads TGTGCCAGCAGAAGGCGATACGTGGGACAGGGAGTGTATTCACCCCTCCACTTT. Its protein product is CASRRRYVGQGVYSPLHF.

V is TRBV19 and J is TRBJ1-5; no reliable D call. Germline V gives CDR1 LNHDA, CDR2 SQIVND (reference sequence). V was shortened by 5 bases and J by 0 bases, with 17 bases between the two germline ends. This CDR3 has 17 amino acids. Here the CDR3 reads CASSAGLGGYSNQPQHF. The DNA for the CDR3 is TGTGCCAGTAGTGCCGGACTTGGCGGGTATAGCAATCAGCCCCAGCATTTT. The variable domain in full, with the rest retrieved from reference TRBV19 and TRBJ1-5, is DGGITQSPKYLFRKEGQNVTLSCEQNLNHDAMYWYRQDPGQGLRLIYYSQIVNDFQKGDIAEGYSVSREKKESFPLTVTSAQKNPTAFYLCASSAGLGGYSNQPQHFGDGTRLSIL.

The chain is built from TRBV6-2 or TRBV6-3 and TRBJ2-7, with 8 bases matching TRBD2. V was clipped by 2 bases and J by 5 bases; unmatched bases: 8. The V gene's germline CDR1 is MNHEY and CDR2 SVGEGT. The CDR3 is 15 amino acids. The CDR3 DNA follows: TGTGCCAGCAGTTACGACGTCGGGGGGGGTAACGAGCAGTACTTC. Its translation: CASSYDVGGGNEQYF.